These 26 T cell receptor beta chains were all obtained from the same sample, sequenced in a study of radiation and T cells in renal cell carcinoma. Assay used: immunoSEQ multiplex PCR; TCRdb lists only in-frame clones, some missing. The sample holds over 120,000 clones, 65% to 90% seen once. Regarding time point: blood 4 weeks post-SBRT, at nephrectomy. Treatment reported: 15 Gy SBRT to primary tumor, nephrectomy 4 weeks later. Here the sequenced sample was blood, taken from a patient whose treatment included radiotherapy and nephrectomy. These receptors were taken from a woman aged 45 to 65 with renal cell carcinoma.

The chain uses TRBV7-2 and TRBJ1-3, with D possibly being TRBD1 (5 bases). V was cut by 5 bases and J by 2 bases, with 13 bases left in between. CDR1 SGHTA and CDR2 FQGNSA come from the germline V gene. The CDR3 consists of 15 residues. The CDR3 bases are TGTGCCAGCAGCGGGACGGGGAGGGCTGGAAACACCATATATTTT. It translates to CASSGTGRAGNTIYF.

The rearrangement joins TRBV21-1 to TRBJ1-2; the D call in the table, TRBD1, was not verified against the DNA. TRBV21-1 is an annotated pseudogene. The length of the CDR3 is 17 residues. CDR3 DNA: TGTGCCAGCAGCAAAGAAAAGGACAGAATACCCGTTAAGGGCTACACCTTC. It is translated as CASSKEKDRIPVKGYTF.

The genes are TRBV5-4 and TRBJ2-7; TRBD2 matches at 14 bases. In germline, CDR1 is SGHNT, CDR2 YYREEE (reference sequence). CDR3 length: 16 residues. V trimming: 5 bases; J trimming: 2 bases; junction bases outside the gene matches: 6. CDR3 residues: CASRPGTSGGTYEQYF. Here the CDR3 DNA reads TGTGCCAGCAGACCCGGGACTAGCGGGGGAACCTACGAGCAGTACTTC.

A few counts support this clone. The gene calls are TRBV9 and TRBJ1-1, with D unclear. Per germline, CDR1 SGDLS and CDR2 YYNGEE. There are 16 residues in the CDR3. V shed 1 base and J shed 0 bases, with 13 bases lying between them. The CDR3 here is CASSVIASAVNTEAFF. The CDR3 DNA reads TGTGCCAGCAGCGTAATCGCCTCAGCAGTGAACACTGAAGCTTTCTTT.

The V gene is TRBV7-9, the J gene TRBJ2-5; a weak D match, TRBD1 (6 bases). V gave up 7 bases and J gave up 2 bases, with 17 bases separating them. The CDR3 contains 15 residues. CDR1 SEHNR and CDR2 FQNEAQ come from the germline V gene (reference sequence). The CDR3 DNA follows: TGTGCCAGCAACCCGGCGCAGGGGCCTCAAGAGACCCAGTACTTC. Its protein product is CASNPAQGPQETQYF.

The gene calls are TRBV19 and TRBJ1-2, with D unresolved. The CDR3 spans 11 residues. In germline, CDR1 is LNHDA, CDR2 SQIVND (reference sequence). V was cut by 8 bases and J by 7 bases, with 11 bases left in between. CDR3 DNA: TGTGCCAGTCGACGCGGAAGTGGCTACACCTTC. It encodes CASRRGSGYTF.

The CDR3 loop is CASRGAEGRSGNTIYF. CDR3 in DNA: TGTGCCAGCAGGGGGGCTGAGGGCCGCTCTGGAAACACCATATATTTT. The chain joins TRBV6-6 to TRBJ1-3; weak D call: TRBD1 (6 bases). The CDR3 covers 16 residues. V was trimmed by 6 bases and J by 0 bases, leaving 15 bases between them. Germline loops: CDR1 MNHNY, CDR2 SVGAGI (reference sequence).

The chain uses TRBV5-6 and TRBJ2-2; TRBD2 agrees at 11 bases. This CDR3 has 18 residues. Germline V gene sequence: CDR1 SGHDT, CDR2 YYEEEE. Trimming took 5 bases from V and 0 from J; bases not matched to a gene: 9. The CDR3 nucleotides read TGTGCCAGCAGGCCCGGGACTAGCGGTTACGCGAACACCGGGGAGCTGTTTTTT. Its translation is CASRPGTSGYANTGELFF. The variable domain in full, with the rest retrieved from reference TRBV5-6 and TRBJ2-2, is DAGVTQSPTHLIKTRGQQVTLRCSPKSGHDTVSWYQQALGQGPQFIFQYYEEEERQRGNFPDRFSGHQFPNYSSELNVNALLLGDSALYLCASRPGTSGYANTGELFFGEGSRLTVL.

This clone was detected only a few times. CDR3 sequence reads: CASSVGPEDEKLFF. The CDR3 DNA sequence: TGTGCCAGCAGCGTAGGGCCAGAGGATGAAAAACTGTTTTTT. The chain employs TRBV9 and TRBJ1-4, with D unclear. The V and J ends lost 0 bases and 6 bases respectively, with 9 bases between them. The CDR3 length is 14 residues. Germline CDR1 and CDR2: SGDLS and YYNGEE.

This clone occurred once. The chain couples TRBV7-7 to TRBJ2-2; 9 nucleotides match TRBD1. V lost 5 bases and J lost 2; bases outside the gene matches: 12. This CDR3 is 18 amino acids long. Germline CDR1 is SSHAT and CDR2 is FNYEAQ (reference sequence). DNA for the CDR3: TGTGCCAGCAGCCCAGCGTTGGGACAGGGACGAAACACCGGGGAGCTGTTTTTT. Translating it yields CASSPALGQGRNTGELFF.

The V and J genes are TRBV9 and TRBJ1-6; D might be TRBD1 (6 bases). Looked up from germline, CDR1 is SGDLS and CDR2 is YYNGEE. This CDR3 has 17 amino acids. Trimming stripped 4 bases from V and 7 bases from J, with 21 bases between. CDR3 protein: CASSPLGGGVGNSPLHF. The CDR3, as DNA: TGTGCCAGCAGCCCCCTGGGGGGGGGCGTTGGGAATTCACCCCTCCACTTT. Complete variable domain (other parts from reference TRBV9 and TRBJ1-6): DSGVTQTPKHLITATGQRVTLRCSPRSGDLSVYWYQQSLDQGLQFLIQYYNGEERAKGNILERFSAQQFPDLHSELNLSSLELGDSALYFCASSPLGGGVGNSPLHFGNGTRLTVT.

The rearrangement uses TRBV5-1 and TRBJ2-5; 9 bases agree with TRBD1. Germline CDR1 and CDR2: SGHRS and YFSETQ. The CDR3 has 14 amino acids. The V gene end was trimmed by 4 bases and the J gene end by 3 bases; junction bases not matched to a gene: 4. CDR3 sequence: CASSMGQGEETQYF. CDR3 nucleotide sequence: TGCGCCAGCAGCATGGGACAGGGAGAAGAGACCCAGTACTTC.

The chain uses TRBV9 and TRBJ2-1, with D possibly being TRBD2 (6 bases). CDR1 is SGDLS, CDR2 YYNGEE, per germline. The germline V and J ends were trimmed by 3 bases and 1 base, with 11 bases remaining between them. The CDR3 contains 15 residues. CDR3 residues: CASSALGGSYNEQFF. The CDR3 DNA is TGTGCCAGCAGCGCGTTGGGGGGTTCCTACAATGAGCAGTTCTTC.

The chain employs TRBV7-2 and TRBJ1-1, with no clear D. The CDR3 spans 12 residues. The ends were cut back, 5 bases at V and 4 bases at J, with 8 bases in the middle. Germline V lookup: CDR1 SGHTA, CDR2 FQGNSA. CDR3 protein: CASSPRGTEAFF. The CDR3 region has the DNA TGTGCCAGCAGCCCCCGGGGCACTGAAGCTTTCTTT. Drawing the rest from reference TRBV7-2 and TRBJ1-1, the complete variable domain is GAGVSQSPSNKVTEKGKDVELRCDPISGHTALYWYRQSLGQGLEFLIYFQGNSAPDKSGLPSDRFSAERTGGSVSTLTIQRTQQEDSAVYLCASSPRGTEAFFGQGTRLTVV.

J is TRBJ1-4 and V is TRBV18; tentative D call: TRBD1 (5 bases). Trimming cost V 5 bases and J 8 bases, with 12 bases left between them. Germline V gene lookup returns CDR1 KGHSH and CDR2 LQKENI. The CDR3 sequence is 13 residues long. The CDR3 region has the DNA TGTGCCAGCTCAGCGACAGTCTTCGAAAAACTGTTTTTT. Translating it yields CASSATVFEKLFF.

The chain combines TRBV11-2 with TRBJ2-7, with D perhaps being TRBD1 or TRBD2 (5 bases each). The CDR3 consists of 13 residues. The germline V and J ends were trimmed by 7 bases and 5 bases, with 15 bases remaining between them. Germline V gene lookup returns CDR1 SGHAT and CDR2 FQNNGV. The CDR3 reads CASTRPGPDEQYF. In DNA form, the CDR3 reads TGTGCCAGCACCCGCCCGGGGCCGGACGAGCAGTACTTC.

The chain joins TRBV6-1 to TRBJ2-7; D gene ambiguous. CDR3 size: 13 residues. The ends were cut back, 5 bases at V and 3 bases at J, with 11 bases in the middle. Germline V gene lookup returns CDR1 MNHNS and CDR2 SASEGT. The CDR3 region has the DNA TGTGCCAGCAGTCCGTCCCAGGACTACGAGCAGTACTTC. It translates to CASSPSQDYEQYF.

V is TRBV29-1 and J is TRBJ1-1; a possible D gene is TRBD1 (5 bases). This CDR3 spans 13 amino acids. The V gene lost 7 bases and the J gene lost 1 base, with 13 bases spanning the gap. Germline CDR1 reads SQVTM; CDR2 reads ANQGSEA. DNA for the CDR3: TGCAGCGGTCAGGGTCAGCAGAACACTGAAGCTTTCTTT. Translation gives CSGQGQQNTEAFF.

This CDR3 is CSALGQGRVGKLFF. In DNA, the CDR3 is TGCAGCGCCTTGGGACAGGGGAGAGTAGGGAAACTGTTTTTT. The chain recombines TRBV29-1 with TRBJ1-4; TRBD1 matches at 10 bases. The CDR3 has 14 amino acids. Germline CDR1 reads SQVTM; CDR2 reads ANQGSEA. Unmatched junction bases numbered 13, after V lost 7 bases and J lost 11 bases.

The chain couples TRBV29-1 to TRBJ2-1; possibly TRBD1 for D (6 bases). Per the germline V gene, CDR1 is SQVTM and CDR2 is ANQGSEA. The CDR3 sequence is 16 residues long. V dropped 1 base and J dropped 0 bases, with 13 bases sitting between them. The CDR3 is CSVEGGGTPSYNEQFF. The DNA for the CDR3 is TGCAGCGTTGAAGGAGGTGGGACACCCTCCTACAATGAGCAGTTCTTC.

J is TRBJ2-1 and V is TRBV7-6, with 7 bases matching TRBD1. Trimming cost V 5 bases and J 7 bases; bases outside gene matches: 20. The CDR3 totals 18 residues. Germline values: CDR1 SGHVS, CDR2 FNYEAQ. Written as DNA, the CDR3 is TGTGCCAGCAGCCTTTTAGCCCCGGGACAGATAAGTTGGAATGAGCAGTTCTTC. Translating it yields CASSLLAPGQISWNEQFF. Using reference TRBV7-6 and TRBJ2-1 for the parts outside the CDR3, the full variable domain is GAGVSQSPRYKVTKRGQDVALRCDPISGHVSLYWYRQALGQGPEFLTYFNYEAQQDKSGLPNDRFSAERPEGSISTLTIQRTEQRDSAMYRCASSLLAPGQISWNEQFFGPGTRLTVL.

CDR3 region: CASGRKPYNSPLHF. The CDR3 nucleotides read TGTGCCAGCGGACGCAAGCCTTATAATTCACCCCTCCACTTT. V usage is TRBV7-2 and J usage is TRBJ1-6; D is ambiguous. V lost 8 bases and J lost 4, with 12 bases in between. This CDR3 contains 14 residues. The germline V gene has CDR1 SGHTA and CDR2 FQGNSA.

This clone has just one count. J is TRBJ1-6 and V is TRBV6-5; D not resolved. Germline CDR1 is MNHEY and CDR2 is SVGAGI. This CDR3 is 15 amino acids long. V lost 6 bases and J 4 bases, leaving 13 bases between the germline ends. CDR3 residues: CASSLIDPYNSPLHF. DNA of the CDR3: TGTGCCAGCAGCCTCATTGACCCATATAATTCACCCCTCCACTTT.

The chain is built from TRBV9 and TRBJ1-1; tentative D call: TRBD1 (6 bases). Germline lookup yields CDR1 SGDLS and CDR2 YYNGEE. Trimming took off 3 bases at V and 1 base at J, with 13 bases between the two ends. This CDR3 is 15 amino acids long. In nucleotides, the CDR3 is TGTGCCAGCAGCGAGGGTAGCAGGGGGAACACTGAAGCTTTCTTT. Translating gives CASSEGSRGNTEAFF.

The chain carries TRBV6-6 and TRBJ2-1, with D maybe TRBD1 (6 bases). The CDR3 contains 13 residues. Trimming removed 6 bases from V and 4 bases from J, with 10 bases in between. Germline values: CDR1 MNHNY, CDR2 SVGAGI (reference sequence). CDR3 protein: CASRAGQYNEQFF. The CDR3, as DNA: TGTGCCAGCAGGGCCGGACAGTACAATGAGCAGTTCTTC.

The J gene is TRBJ1-1, the V gene TRBV5-6, with D hard to call. Germline loops: CDR1 SGHDT, CDR2 YYEEEE. The CDR3 has 14 residues. V lost 0 bases and J lost 7, with 13 bases in between. Written as DNA, the CDR3 is TGTGCCAGCAGCTTGGCCCGTGGACGAGGTGAAGCTTTCTTT. Translated: CASSLARGRGEAFF.